This T cell receptor (beta chain) stems from a study of T cell changes during pregnancy in multiple sclerosis. The CDR3 sequence is 16 residues long. The junction had 10 bases not matched to a gene; V was cut back by 7 bases and J by 0 bases. Germline V gene data show CDR1 as SNHLY and CDR2 as FYNNEI. The method was immunoSEQ multiplex PCR; TCRdb's version includes in-frame clones alone and lacks a portion of them. The table records some 20,000 clones, under 95% of them present only once. The input for sequencing was CD4+ T cells from peripheral blood mononuclear cells, taken in the third trimester of pregnancy. The V call is TRBV2, the J call TRBJ2-7, with 9 nucleotides matching TRBD2. The TCR originated in a female donor in good health, enrolled as a control in a pregnancy study. CDR3 residues: CASKRLAVPSSYEQYF. CDR3 sequence (DNA): TGTGCCAGCAAGAGACTAGCGGTCCCGAGCTCCTACGAGCAGTACTTC.